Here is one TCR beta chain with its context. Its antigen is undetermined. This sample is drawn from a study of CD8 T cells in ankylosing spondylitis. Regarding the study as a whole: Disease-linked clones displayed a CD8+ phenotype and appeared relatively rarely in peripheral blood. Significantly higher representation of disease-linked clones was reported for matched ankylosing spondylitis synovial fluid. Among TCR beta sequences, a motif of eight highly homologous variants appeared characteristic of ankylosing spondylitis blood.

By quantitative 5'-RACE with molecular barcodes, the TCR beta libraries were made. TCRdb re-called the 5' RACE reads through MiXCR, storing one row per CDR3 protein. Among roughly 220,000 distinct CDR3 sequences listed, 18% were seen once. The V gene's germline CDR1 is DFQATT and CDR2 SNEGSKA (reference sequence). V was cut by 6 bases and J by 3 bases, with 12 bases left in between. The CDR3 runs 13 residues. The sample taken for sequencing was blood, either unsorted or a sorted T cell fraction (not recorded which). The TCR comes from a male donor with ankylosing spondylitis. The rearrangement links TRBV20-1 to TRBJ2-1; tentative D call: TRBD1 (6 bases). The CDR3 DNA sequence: TGCAGTGCAGCCGGGACAAACTACAATGAGCAGTTCTTC. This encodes CSAAGTNYNEQFF.